This T cell receptor (beta chain) came from a study of molecular identifiers for immune sequencing clone quantification. Study results and caveats: In CMV-specific effectors, clones above 20 copies held over 98% of molecules; naive, under 1%. Identical TCR molecules that share a barcode could lead to an underestimation of highly expanded clone sizes.

In TCRdb, the PCR reads were re-called with MiXCR into one record per CDR3 protein. The sample contains 68,000 or so distinct CDR3 sequences, 15% to 20% of which appear only once. There are 16 residues in the CDR3. Germline values: CDR1 LNHDA, CDR2 SQIVND (reference sequence). With respect to this clonotype: Its antigen is as yet unknown. With a much larger clone just one base away, this may be a read error.

Naive CD8 T cells were sorted as CD8+CD4-CCR7+CD45RA+. This receptor was taken from a human donor in good health. Some libraries in this study had Jurkat cell RNA spiked in. V gene TRBV19 combines with J gene TRBJ2-2; D may match TRBD1 or TRBD2 (5 bases each). The specimen was naive CD8+ T cells from blood, with Jurkat cell RNA spiked in. Subset: FACS-sorted CD8+CD4-CCR7+CD45RA+ naive T cells. The CDR3 bases are TGTGCCAGTAGTATCCGCCCAGGGACGAACGCCGGGGAGCTGTTTTTT. Protein sequence: CASSIRPGTNAGELFF. Drawing the rest from reference TRBV19 and TRBJ2-2, the complete variable domain is DGGITQSPKYLFRKEGQNVTLSCEQNLNHDAMYWYRQDPGQGLRLIYYSQIVNDFQKGDIAEGYSVSREKKESFPLTVTSAQKNPTAFYLCASSIRPGTNAGELFFGEGSRLTVL.